The 19 T cell receptor beta chains given below trace back to one sample, sequenced in a study of T cell repertoires in cytomegalovirus infection. TCRdb reprocessed the reads with MiXCR, giving one entry per CDR3 protein. The profile shows approximately 500,000 distinct CDR3 sequences, more than 15% of them singletons. Sample: CD8+ T cells from PBMCs. The receptors were gathered from a human donor in good health (CMV status not recorded). Some clones in this sample may be carry-over from other donors' samples.

This clonotype came up many times. This chain connects TRBV6-1 to TRBJ2-3, with D perhaps TRBD2 (8 bases). V lost 8 bases to trimming and J lost 3 bases, with 21 bases between them. The length of the CDR3 is 16 residues. The germline V gene encodes CDR1 MNHNS and CDR2 SASEGT. Written as DNA, the CDR3 is TGTGCCAGCTCAACCCGGGAGGGGGCTTGGACAGATACGCAGTATTTT. It codes for CASSTREGAWTDTQYF.

There are many counts of this clonotype. CDR3 bases: TGTGCCAGCAGCAAATTCCAGGGTGTAAATGAAAAACTGTTTTTT. Its protein product is CASSKFQGVNEKLFF. The gene calls are TRBV7-8 and TRBJ1-4; D perhaps matches TRBD1 (5 bases). The CDR3 loop spans 15 amino acids. The V gene lost 5 bases and the J gene lost 5 bases, with 15 bases spanning the gap. CDR1 and CDR2 from the germline V gene are SGHVS and FQNEAQ.

This clonotype was counted ten times or more. The chain joins TRBV6-2 or TRBV6-3 to TRBJ1-5; D might be TRBD1 (5 bases). CDR3 length: 17 amino acids. V was cut by 6 bases and J by 0 bases, with 18 bases left in between. From germline, CDR1 is MNHEY and CDR2 SVGEGT. The CDR3 bases are TGTGCCAGCAGCCTTGGGGAGACAGCCTATAGCAATCAGCCCCAGCATTTT. Translated, it gives CASSLGETAYSNQPQHF.

The chain couples TRBV15 to TRBJ1-5; maybe TRBD1 (5 bases). Trimming cost V 0 bases and J 2 bases, with 11 bases left between them. Germline values: CDR1 LNHNV, CDR2 YYDKDF (reference sequence). The CDR3 length is 16 residues. This CDR3 is CATSRDRGGGNQPQHF. CDR3 bases: TGTGCCACCAGCAGAGATAGGGGTGGGGGCAATCAGCCCCAGCATTTT.

The table lists this clonotype with many counts. The chain uses TRBV7-2 and TRBJ2-5; D is unresolved. CDR1 and CDR2 from the germline V gene are SGHTA and FQGNSA. V was trimmed by 2 bases and J by 0 bases, leaving 10 bases between them. The CDR3 contains 15 residues. Here the CDR3 DNA reads TGTGCCAGCAGCTTAAACGACAAGTACCAAGAGACCCAGTACTTC. Its translation is CASSLNDKYQETQYF.

This clonotype was found a few times. This chain links TRBV28 with TRBJ2-1; no reliable D call. The V gene's germline CDR1 is MDHEN and CDR2 SYDVKM. CDR3 size: 13 residues. Trimming took 6 bases from V and 8 from J, leaving 14 bases between them. This chain's CDR3 is CASRPQLADEQFF. CDR3 DNA sequence: TGTGCCAGCAGGCCCCAGTTGGCGGATGAGCAGTTCTTC.

As concerns this clonotype: One junction end does not reproduce the germline sequence, and a read error may be involved. The V and J genes are TRBV28 and TRBJ2-7, with 8 bases that match TRBD1. Germline V gene sequence: CDR1 MDHEN, CDR2 SYDVKM. The CDR3 is made up of 15 amino acids. The CDR3 protein is CAGRGTGGFSYEQYF. The DNA of the CDR3 is TGTGCCGGCAGAGGAACAGGGGGATTCTCCTACGAGCAGTACTTC.

This clonotype was detected only a few times. V and J are TRBV19 and TRBJ2-6; 9 bases match TRBD1. J gave up 3 bases and V 7 bases, and 13 bases lay outside the gene matches. Germline V CDR1 and CDR2: LNHDA, SQIVND (reference sequence). The CDR3 covers 18 residues. CDR3 protein: CASKGGGQGFGGANVLTF. CDR3 DNA sequence: TGTGCCAGTAAAGGGGGAGGACAGGGGTTTGGTGGGGCCAACGTCCTGACTTTC.

This clonotype came up a few times. This chain connects TRBV29-1 to TRBJ2-1; 8 bases match TRBD2. CDR3 length: 17 residues. V gave up 1 base and J gave up 3 bases; unmatched junction bases: 11. Germline lookup yields CDR1 SQVTM and CDR2 ANQGSEA. CDR3 residues: CSVEGTVASGFYNEQFF. CDR3 in DNA: TGCAGCGTTGAAGGGACAGTAGCTAGCGGGTTCTACAATGAGCAGTTCTTC.

The chain is built from TRBV29-1 and TRBJ2-3; a weak D match, TRBD1 (5 bases). The CDR3 runs to 17 residues. In germline, CDR1 is SQVTM, CDR2 ANQGSEA. V shed 5 bases and J shed 1 base, with 22 bases lying between them. The CDR3 reads CSVRRVARPVGTDTQYF. DNA for the CDR3: TGCAGCGTTCGCAGGGTAGCACGGCCCGTGGGCACAGATACGCAGTATTTT.

The chain has TRBV27 and TRBJ2-3; D is perhaps TRBD1 (6 bases). This CDR3 is 17 amino acids long. Trimming removed 3 bases from V and 7 bases from J, with 23 bases in between. CDR1 MNHEY and CDR2 SMNVEV come from the germline V gene (reference sequence). DNA for the CDR3: TGTGCCAGCAGTTTGGACTTTCGGGCCACAGGGCTTAATACGCAGTATTTT. Residues: CASSLDFRATGLNTQYF.

This clonotype was seen only a few times. The chain links TRBV12-5 to TRBJ2-1; no clear D. CDR1 LGHNT and CDR2 FRNRAP come from the germline V gene. The CDR3 covers 15 residues. V was clipped by 1 base and J by 4 bases, with 11 bases between them. The CDR3 nucleotides are TGTGCTAGTGGTTTGGGTTTAGAGGCATACAATGAGCAGTTCTTC. Protein product: CASGLGLEAYNEQFF.

This clonotype has just a few counts. This sequence joins TRBV15 and TRBJ1-2, with D possibly being TRBD1 (5 bases). This CDR3 contains 15 residues. The V gene lost 1 base and the J gene lost 0 bases, with 9 bases spanning the gap. Germline CDR1 LNHNV, CDR2 YYDKDF (reference sequence). The CDR3 protein is CATSRGGAPNYGYTF. CDR3 nucleotide sequence: TGTGCCACCAGCAGAGGAGGGGCTCCTAACTATGGCTACACCTTC.

This clonotype has a count of ten or more. The chain is built from TRBV6-6 and TRBJ1-2, with no clear D. The V gene's germline CDR1 is MNHNY and CDR2 SVGAGI (reference sequence). The V end was cut by 2 bases, the J end by 4 bases, with 14 bases between. The CDR3 has 15 amino acids. CDR3 residues: CASSYTGFKSYGYTF. The CDR3 nucleotides read TGTGCCAGCAGTTACACTGGGTTTAAGAGCTATGGCTACACCTTC.

The CDR3, as DNA: TGCAGTTATCGGACAGGCCTACAAGAGACCCAGTACTTC. It encodes CSYRTGLQETQYF. The chain carries TRBV29-1 and TRBJ2-5; 7 positions agree with TRBD1. The CDR3 is 13 amino acids. Per germline, CDR1 SQVTM and CDR2 ANQGSEA. Full variable domain (remainder filled in from reference TRBV29-1 and TRBJ2-5): SAVISQKPSRDICQRGTSLTIQCQVDSQVTMMFWYRQQPGQSLTLIATANQGSEATYESGFVIDKFPISRPNLTFSTLTVSNMSPEDSSIYLCSYRTGLQETQYFGPGTRLLVL.

At least ten counts were recorded for this clonotype. One end of the junction fails to match germline, which may point to a read error. The chain carries TRBV7-9 and TRBJ2-1; 10 bases agree with TRBD2. The CDR3 sequence is 14 residues long. Germline assignment: CDR1 SEHNR and CDR2 FQNEAQ (reference sequence). CDR3 amino acids: CASSLAGARNEQFF. The DNA for the CDR3 is TGTGCCAGCAGCCTAGCGGGGGCCCGCAATGAGCAGTTCTTC.

The chain uses TRBV5-1 and TRBJ1-2; D uncertain. The CDR3 has 16 residues. V was cut by 0 bases and J by 5 bases, with 17 bases left in between. Germline CDR1 and CDR2: SGHRS and YFSETQ. The CDR3 DNA reads TGCGCCAGCAGCTTGGACTTAAGAAAGTCGACTTATGGCTACACCTTC. Its translation is CASSLDLRKSTYGYTF.

The rearrangement links TRBV2 to TRBJ1-1, with 9 bases matching TRBD1. V dropped 4 bases and J dropped 4; count of bases not matched to a gene: 10. Germline V lookup: CDR1 SNHLY, CDR2 FYNNEI. The CDR3 has 16 residues. In DNA, the CDR3 is TGTGCCAGCAGTGGCCCCCGGGACAGGGTGGCCACTGAAGCTTTCTTT. Residues: CASSGPRDRVATEAFF.

In this sample, this clonotype turned up many times. The V and J genes are TRBV6-6 and TRBJ2-3; TRBD2 matches 9 bases. The germline V gene has CDR1 MNHNY and CDR2 SVGAGI (reference sequence). With V trimmed by 5 bases and J by 2 bases, 8 bases remained unmatched. CDR3 size: 16 residues. The CDR3 region is CASSLSGSRDTDTQYF. CDR3 DNA sequence: TGTGCCAGCAGTCTTAGCGGGAGCAGAGACACAGATACGCAGTATTTT.